This TCR beta chain was identified during a study of cytomegalovirus exposure and HLA in healthy donors. Between the trimmed V and J ends, which lost 2 bases and 0 bases, there was a span of 7 bases. Germline-derived CDR1 and CDR2 are KGHSH and LQKENI. CDR3 length equals 15 residues. Primers included in the PCR were 60 Vbeta and 13 Jbeta primers. Produced via immunoSEQ multiplex PCR; TCRdb's table is partial and in-frame only. The sample lists 150,000 to 200,000 clones, roughly 80% occurring once. Sequencing was carried out using PBMCs. The chain employs TRBV18 and TRBJ2-2, with TRBD2 as a possible D gene (5 bases). The sequence was obtained from a man aged 25 to 40 in good health and CMV-seropositive. The CDR3 coding sequence is TGTGCCAGCTCACCATACGGGGCGAACACCGGGGAGCTGTTTTTT. Amino acids: CASSPYGANTGELFF. The full variable domain, completed using reference TRBV18 and TRBJ2-2, is NAGVMQNPRHLVRRRGQEARLRCSPMKGHSHVYWYRQLPEEGLKFMVYLQKENIIDESGMPKERFSAEFPKEGPSILRIQQVVRGDSAAYFCASSPYGANTGELFFGEGSRLTVL.